One T cell receptor (beta chain) is described in this entry. Antigen specificity is unknown. The data were taken from a study of cytomegalovirus exposure and HLA in healthy donors. Study-level results: Information on immune exposure was restricted to one variable (CMV serostatus).

Per germline, CDR1 MDHEN and CDR2 SYDVKM. The V end lost 1 base, the J end lost 0 bases, and 13 bases lay between the germline ends. The CDR3 has 16 amino acids. It was with 60 Vbeta and 13 Jbeta primers that the PCR ran. Some clones are missing from TCRdb's copy, which holds only in-frame ones; the method was immunoSEQ multiplex PCR. The sample gives about 150,000 clones, roughly 87% of which show up once; 0.5% to 0.65% is in the top ten. This sequence was found in a woman in her thirties or forties in good health and CMV-seronegative. The genes are TRBV28 and TRBJ2-7, with D maybe TRBD1 (6 bases). Input material: PBMCs. The CDR3 loop reads CASSLLSLDSSYEQYF. CDR3 bases: TGTGCCAGCAGTTTATTAAGTTTGGACAGCTCCTACGAGCAGTACTTC.